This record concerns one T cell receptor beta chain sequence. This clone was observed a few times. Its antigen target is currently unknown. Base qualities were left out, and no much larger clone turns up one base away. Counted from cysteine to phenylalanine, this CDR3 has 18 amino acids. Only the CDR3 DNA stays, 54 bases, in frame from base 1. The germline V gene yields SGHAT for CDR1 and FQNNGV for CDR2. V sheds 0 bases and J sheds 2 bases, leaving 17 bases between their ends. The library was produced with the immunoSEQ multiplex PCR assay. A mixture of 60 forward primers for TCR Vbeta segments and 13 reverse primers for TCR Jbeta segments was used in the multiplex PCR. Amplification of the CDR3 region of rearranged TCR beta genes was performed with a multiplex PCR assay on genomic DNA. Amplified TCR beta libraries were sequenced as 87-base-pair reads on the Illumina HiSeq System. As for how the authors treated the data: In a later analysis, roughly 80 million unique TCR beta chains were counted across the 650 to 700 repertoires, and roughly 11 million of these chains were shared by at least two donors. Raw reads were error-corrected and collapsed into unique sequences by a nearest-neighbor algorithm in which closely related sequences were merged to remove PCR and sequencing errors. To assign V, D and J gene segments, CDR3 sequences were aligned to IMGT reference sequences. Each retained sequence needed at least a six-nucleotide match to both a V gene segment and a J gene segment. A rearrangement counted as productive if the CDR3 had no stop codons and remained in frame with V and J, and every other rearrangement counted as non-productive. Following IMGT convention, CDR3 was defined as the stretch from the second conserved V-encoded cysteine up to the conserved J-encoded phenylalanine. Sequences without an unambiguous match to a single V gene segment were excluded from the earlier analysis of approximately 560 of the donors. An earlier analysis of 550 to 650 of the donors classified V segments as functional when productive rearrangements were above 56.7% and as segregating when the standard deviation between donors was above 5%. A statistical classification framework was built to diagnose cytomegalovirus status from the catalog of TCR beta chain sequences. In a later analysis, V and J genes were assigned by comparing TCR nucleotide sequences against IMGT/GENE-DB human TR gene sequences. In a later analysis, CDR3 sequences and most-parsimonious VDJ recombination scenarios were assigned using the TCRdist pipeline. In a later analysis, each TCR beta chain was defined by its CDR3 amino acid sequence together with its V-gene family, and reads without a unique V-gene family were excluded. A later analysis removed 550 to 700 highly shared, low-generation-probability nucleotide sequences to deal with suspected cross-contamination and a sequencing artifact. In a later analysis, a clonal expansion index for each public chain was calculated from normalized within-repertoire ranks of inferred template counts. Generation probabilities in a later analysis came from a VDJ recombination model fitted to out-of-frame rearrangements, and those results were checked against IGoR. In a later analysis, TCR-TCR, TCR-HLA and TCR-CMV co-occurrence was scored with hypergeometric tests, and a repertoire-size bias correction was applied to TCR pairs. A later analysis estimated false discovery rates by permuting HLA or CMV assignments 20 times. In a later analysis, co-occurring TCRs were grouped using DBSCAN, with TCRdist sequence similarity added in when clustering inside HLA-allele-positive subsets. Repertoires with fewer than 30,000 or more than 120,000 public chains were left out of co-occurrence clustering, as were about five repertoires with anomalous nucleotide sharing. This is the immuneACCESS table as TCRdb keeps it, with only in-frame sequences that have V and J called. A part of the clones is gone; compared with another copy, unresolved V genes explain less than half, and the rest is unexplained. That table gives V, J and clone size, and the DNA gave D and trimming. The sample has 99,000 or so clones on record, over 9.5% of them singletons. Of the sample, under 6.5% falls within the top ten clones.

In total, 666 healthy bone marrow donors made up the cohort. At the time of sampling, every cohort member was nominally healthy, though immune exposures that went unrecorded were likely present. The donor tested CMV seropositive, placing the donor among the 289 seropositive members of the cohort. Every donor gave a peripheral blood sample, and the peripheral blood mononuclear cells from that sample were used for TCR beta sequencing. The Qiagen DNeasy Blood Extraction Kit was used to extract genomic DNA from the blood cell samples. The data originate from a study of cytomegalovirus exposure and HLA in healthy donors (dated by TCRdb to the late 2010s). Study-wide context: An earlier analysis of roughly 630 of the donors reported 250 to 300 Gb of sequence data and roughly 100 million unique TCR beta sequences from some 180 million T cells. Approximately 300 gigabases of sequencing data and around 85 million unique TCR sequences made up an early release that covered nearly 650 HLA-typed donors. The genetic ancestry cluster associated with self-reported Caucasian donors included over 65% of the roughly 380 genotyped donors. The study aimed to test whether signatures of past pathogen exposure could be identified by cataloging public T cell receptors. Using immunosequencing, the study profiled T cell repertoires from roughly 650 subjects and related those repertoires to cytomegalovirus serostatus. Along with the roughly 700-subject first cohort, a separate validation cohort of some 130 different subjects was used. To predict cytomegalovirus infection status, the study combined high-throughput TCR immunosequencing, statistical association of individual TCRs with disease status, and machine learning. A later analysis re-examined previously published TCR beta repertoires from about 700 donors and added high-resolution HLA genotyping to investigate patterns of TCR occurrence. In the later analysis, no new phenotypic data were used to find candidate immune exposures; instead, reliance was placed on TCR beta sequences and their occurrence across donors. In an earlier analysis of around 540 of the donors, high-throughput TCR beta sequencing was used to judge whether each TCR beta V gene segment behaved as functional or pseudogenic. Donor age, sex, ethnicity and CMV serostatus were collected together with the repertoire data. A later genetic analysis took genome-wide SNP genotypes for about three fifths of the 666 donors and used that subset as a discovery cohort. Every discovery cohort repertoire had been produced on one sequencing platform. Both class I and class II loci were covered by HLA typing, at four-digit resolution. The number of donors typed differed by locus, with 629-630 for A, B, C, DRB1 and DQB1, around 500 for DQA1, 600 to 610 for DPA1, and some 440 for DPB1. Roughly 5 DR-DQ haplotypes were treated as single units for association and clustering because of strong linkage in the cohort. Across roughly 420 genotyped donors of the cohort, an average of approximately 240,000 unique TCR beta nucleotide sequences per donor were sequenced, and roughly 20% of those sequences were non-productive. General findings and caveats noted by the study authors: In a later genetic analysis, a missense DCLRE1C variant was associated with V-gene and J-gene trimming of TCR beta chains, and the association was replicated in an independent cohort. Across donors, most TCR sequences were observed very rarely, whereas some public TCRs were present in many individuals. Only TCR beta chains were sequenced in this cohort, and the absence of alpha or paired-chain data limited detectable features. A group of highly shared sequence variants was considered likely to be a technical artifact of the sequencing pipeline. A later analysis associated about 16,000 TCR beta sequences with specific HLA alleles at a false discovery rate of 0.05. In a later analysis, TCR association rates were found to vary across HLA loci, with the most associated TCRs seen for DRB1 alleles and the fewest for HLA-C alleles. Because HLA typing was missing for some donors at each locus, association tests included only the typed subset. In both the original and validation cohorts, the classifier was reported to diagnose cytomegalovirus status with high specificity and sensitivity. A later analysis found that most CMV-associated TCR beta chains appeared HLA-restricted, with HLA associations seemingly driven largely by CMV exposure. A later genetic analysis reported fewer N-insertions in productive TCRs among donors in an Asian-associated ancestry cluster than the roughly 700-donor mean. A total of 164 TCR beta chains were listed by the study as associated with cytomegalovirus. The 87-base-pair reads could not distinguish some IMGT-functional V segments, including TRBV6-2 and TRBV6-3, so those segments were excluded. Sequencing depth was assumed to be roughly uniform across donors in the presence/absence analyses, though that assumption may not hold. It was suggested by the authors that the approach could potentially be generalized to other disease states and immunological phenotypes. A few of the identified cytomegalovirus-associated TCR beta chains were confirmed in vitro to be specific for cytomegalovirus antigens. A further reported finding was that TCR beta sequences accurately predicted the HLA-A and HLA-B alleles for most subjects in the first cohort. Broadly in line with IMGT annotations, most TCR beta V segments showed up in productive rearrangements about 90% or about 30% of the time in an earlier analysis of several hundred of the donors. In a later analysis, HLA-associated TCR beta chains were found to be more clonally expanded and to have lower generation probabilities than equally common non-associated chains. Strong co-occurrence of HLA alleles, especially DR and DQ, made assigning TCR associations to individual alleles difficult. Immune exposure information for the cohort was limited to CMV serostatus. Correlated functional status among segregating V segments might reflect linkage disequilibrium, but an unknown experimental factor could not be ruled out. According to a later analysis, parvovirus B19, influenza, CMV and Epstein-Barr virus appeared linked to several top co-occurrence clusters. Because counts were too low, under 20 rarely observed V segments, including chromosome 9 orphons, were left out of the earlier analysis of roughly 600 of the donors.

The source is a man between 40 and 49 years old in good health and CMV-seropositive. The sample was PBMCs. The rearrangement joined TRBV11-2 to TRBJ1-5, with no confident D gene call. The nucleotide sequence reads TGTGCCAGCAGCTTAGATCTAATAAGACACCTTGGCAATCAGCCCCAGCATTTT. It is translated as CASSLDLIRHLGNQPQHF.